A selection of T cell receptor beta chains follows, all from one sample in a study of Tregs in tolerant kidney transplant recipients. Sequencing was performed with immunoSEQ multiplex PCR; in TCRdb, only in-frame clones are kept and a portion is missing. This table has over 70,000 clones, 90% to 95% appearing once. The sequencing here drew on CD4+ T cells from blood (PBMCs), taken 24 months after the transplant. All receptors come from a human patient who received a combined kidney and bone marrow transplant. Some T cells may possibly be graft donor cells. The CDR3 runs from the conserved cysteine through the conserved F or W.

v_call,cdr3_length,cdr3_aa
TRBV19,14,CASSIKQGSTEAFF
TRBV5-1,14,CASSLVRVGETQYF
TRBV5-3,17,CARSGKWGTGGCIGYTF
TRBV5-4,13,CASSSQGASEAFF
TRBV18,14,CASSPIAGLNEQYF
TRBV7-2,11,CASSVNYGYTF
TRBV15,16,CATSRAPAGVTDTQYF
TRBV10-3,12,CAISDLTDEAFF
TRBV14,15,CASSQDVSGLMSAFF
TRBV9,16,CASSPHSGFLNTEAFF
TRBV7-9,13,CASSFDMNTEAFF
TRBV30,13,CAWRVGRENGYTF
TRBV18,15,CASSPTSGGDDEQFF
TRBV7-2,14,CASSPGLAQETQYF
TRBV28,14,CASSPGARAYGYTF
TRBV11-3,13,CASRGTGDYEQYF
TRBV29-1,14,CSVGRTGLGETQYF
TRBV7-3,15,CASSSVGGGRETQYF
TRBV15,13,CATKGNRGNEQFF
TRBV19,12,CASSRQNTEAFF
TRBV27,15,CASSPRPSLYNEQFF
TRBV30,13,CAGTSSTNYGYTF
TRBV5-5,13,CASSSKGYTEAFF
TRBV14,15,CASSQWGGARNEQFF